The 16 T cell receptor beta chains below were found in one sample sequenced in a study of T cells in Graves' hyperthyroidism and ophthalmopathy. Amplification of TCR beta CDR3 regions was performed using RNA transcripts as template. TCR CDR3 regions were first amplified by RT-PCR with HTBI primers. TCRdb redid the calling of the multiplex PCR reads with MiXCR, one entry per CDR3 protein. The table has around 200,000 distinct CDR3 sequences, over 15% seen once. The sample comprised blood. The receptor set was obtained from a woman between 50 and 59 years old with Graves' hyperthyroidism.

Many counts were recorded for this clonotype. The chain employs TRBV6-1 and TRBJ2-3, with 7 bases matching TRBD1. CDR1 MNHNS and CDR2 SASEGT come from the germline V gene. Trimming removed 2 bases from V and 2 bases from J; junction bases left unmatched: 7. The CDR3 is 16 residues long. The CDR3 coding sequence is TGTGCCAGCAGTGAACGAACAGGGGTATCCACAGATACGCAGTATTTT. It specifies CASSERTGVSTDTQYF.

This chain links TRBV7-2 with TRBJ2-5; 9 nucleotides align to TRBD1. The CDR3 loop spans 18 amino acids. In germline, CDR1 is SGHTA, CDR2 FQGNSA. V was pared by 1 base and J by 1 base, with 10 bases of the junction left unmatched. The CDR3 DNA sequence: TGTGCCAGCAGCTTAGTCGTGAGGGGACAGGGCCCCCAAGAGACCCAGTACTTC. Residues: CASSLVVRGQGPQETQYF. Complete variable domain (other parts from reference TRBV7-2 and TRBJ2-5): GAGVSQSPSNKVTEKGKDVELRCDPISGHTALYWYRQSLGQGLEFLIYFQGNSAPDKSGLPSDRFSAERTGGSVSTLTIQRTQQEDSAVYLCASSLVVRGQGPQETQYFGPGTRLLVL.

There are a few counts of this clonotype. This sequence may be a read error, since a much larger clone differs from it by one base. This chain connects TRBV20-1 to TRBJ2-1, with a weak D call TRBD1 (7 bases). CDR1 is DFQATT, CDR2 SNEGSKA, per germline (reference sequence). This CDR3 has 15 amino acids. Trimming stripped 5 bases from V and 8 bases from J, with 22 bases between. As DNA, the CDR3 is TGCAGTGCTGAAGGCAGGGGGGTCTCTTTGGATGAGCAGTTCTTC. This codes for CSAEGRGVSLDEQFF.

The V gene is TRBV30, the J gene TRBJ2-1; D gene unclear. The CDR3 loop spans 12 amino acids. V shed 2 bases and J shed 5 bases, with 7 bases lying between them. CDR1 and CDR2 from the germline V gene are GTSNPN and SVGIG (reference sequence). CDR3 in amino acids: CAWSYGNNEQFF. Here the CDR3 DNA reads TGTGCCTGGAGTTACGGTAACAATGAGCAGTTCTTC. Together with reference TRBV30 and TRBJ2-1, the CDR3 gives the full variable domain: SQTIHQWPATLVQPVGSPLSLECTVEGTSNPNLYWYRQAAGRGLQLLFYSVGIGQISSEVPQNLSASRPQDRQFILSSKKLLLSDSGFYLCAWSYGNNEQFFGPGTRLTVL.

This clonotype was seen ten or more times. This chain joins TRBV24-1 and TRBJ1-4, with D hard to call. The germline V gene encodes CDR1 KGHDR and CDR2 SFDVKD. V dropped 3 bases and J dropped 0 bases, with 19 bases sitting between them. CDR3 length: 19 amino acids. The DNA for the CDR3 is TGTGCCACCAGTGATCCGACATCGGTGAGCATGACAACTAATGAAAAACTGTTTTTT. The encoded protein is CATSDPTSVSMTTNEKLFF.

This clonotype occurred many times. The V call is TRBV12-3 or TRBV12-4, the J call TRBJ2-5; 8 bases agree with TRBD2. With 4 bases clipped from V and 2 bases from J, the junction kept 9 bases outside the gene matches. This CDR3 has 16 residues. The CDR3 reads CASSSDEAGEQETQYF. In DNA form, the CDR3 reads TGTGCCAGCAGTTCTGACGAAGCGGGGGAACAAGAGACCCAGTACTTC.

This chain joins TRBV20-1 and TRBJ2-7; TRBD1 is a possible D gene (6 bases). Trimming cost V 4 bases and J 3 bases, with 19 bases left between them. The CDR3 has 15 residues. Germline loops: CDR1 DFQATT, CDR2 SNEGSKA (reference sequence). In DNA form, the CDR3 reads TGCAGTGCTAACATATACAGGGAAATGGACTACGAGCAGTACTTC. This sequence encodes CSANIYREMDYEQYF.

V usage is TRBV12-3 or TRBV12-4 and J usage is TRBJ1-1, with D maybe TRBD1 (5 bases). CDR3 length: 15 residues. Trimming pared 6 bases from V and 1 base from J, leaving 15 bases between. The CDR3 sequence: CASRPMGQGNTEAFF. The CDR3 coding sequence is TGTGCCAGCAGACCAATGGGGCAGGGGAACACTGAAGCTTTCTTT.

Many counts were recorded for this clonotype. The J gene is TRBJ1-1, the V gene TRBV4-1; weak D call: TRBD1 (5 bases). The CDR3 sequence is 15 residues long. V dropped 0 bases and J dropped 4 bases, with 12 bases sitting between them. Germline V gene lookup returns CDR1 MGHRA and CDR2 YSYEKL. The CDR3 DNA sequence: TGCGCCAGCAGCCAAGAGGGGGGAGGGAGCACTGAAGCTTTCTTT. As protein: CASSQEGGGSTEAFF.

This clonotype was detected ten times or more. The chain couples TRBV7-2 to TRBJ1-2; TRBD1 might be the D (5 bases). The ends were cut back, 5 bases at V and 0 bases at J, with 16 bases in the middle. Germline loops: CDR1 SGHTA, CDR2 FQGNSA. This CDR3 has 16 residues. CDR3 in amino acids: CASSVRSGGANYGYTF. CDR3 nucleotide sequence: TGTGCCAGCAGCGTCAGATCGGGGGGGGCTAACTATGGCTACACCTTC. Drawing the rest from reference TRBV7-2 and TRBJ1-2, the complete variable domain is GAGVSQSPSNKVTEKGKDVELRCDPISGHTALYWYRQSLGQGLEFLIYFQGNSAPDKSGLPSDRFSAERTGGSVSTLTIQRTQQEDSAVYLCASSVRSGGANYGYTFGSGTRLTVV.

The J gene is TRBJ1-1, the V gene TRBV12-3 or TRBV12-4, with 7 bases fitting TRBD1. The length of the CDR3 is 15 residues. The junction had 7 bases not matched to a gene; V was cut back by 6 bases and J by 0 bases. The chain's CDR3 is CASSPQGTVNTEAFF. In DNA form, the CDR3 reads TGTGCCAGCAGCCCACAGGGGACAGTGAACACTGAAGCTTTCTTT.

This clonotype was seen many times. The V call is TRBV10-3, the J call TRBJ2-1, with D possibly TRBD1 on 5 matching bases. Between the trimmed V and J ends, which lost 2 bases and 13 bases, there was a span of 15 bases. The CDR3 spans 13 residues. Germline assignment: CDR1 ENHRY and CDR2 SYGVKD. CDR3 protein: CAISEAPEDNQFF. Here the CDR3 DNA reads TGTGCCATCAGTGAGGCCCCCGAGGACAACCAGTTCTTC.

The sample holds many counts of this clonotype. The gene calls are TRBV11-2 and TRBJ1-6; D is ambiguous. CDR1 SGHAT and CDR2 FQNNGV come from the germline V gene. Trimming stripped 7 bases from V and 7 bases from J, with 8 bases between. This CDR3 is built from 12 residues. The CDR3 coding sequence is TGTGCCAGCACCACACAAAATTCACCCCTCCACTTT. Amino acids: CASTTQNSPLHF. The variable domain in full, completed from reference TRBV11-2 and TRBJ1-6, reads EAGVAQSPRYKIIEKRQSVAFWCNPISGHATLYWYQQILGQGPKLLIQFQNNGVVDDSQLPKDRFSAERLKGVDSTLKIQPAKLEDSAVYLCASTTQNSPLHFGNGTRLTVT.

This clonotype was counted at least ten times. The chain couples TRBV11-2 to TRBJ1-1; no definite D call. The CDR3 length is 15 residues. Per the germline V gene, CDR1 is SGHAT and CDR2 is FQNNGV. Trimming pared 0 bases from V and 2 bases from J, leaving 10 bases between. The CDR3 coding sequence is TGTGCCAGCAGCTTAGATCGGGCGGGCAACACTGAAGCTTTCTTT. Its protein product is CASSLDRAGNTEAFF. The whole variable domain, remainder taken from reference TRBV11-2 and TRBJ1-1, is EAGVAQSPRYKIIEKRQSVAFWCNPISGHATLYWYQQILGQGPKLLIQFQNNGVVDDSQLPKDRFSAERLKGVDSTLKIQPAKLEDSAVYLCASSLDRAGNTEAFFGQGTRLTVV.

The chain employs TRBV29-1 and TRBJ2-2; D may be TRBD1 (5 bases). V dropped 4 bases and J dropped 12 bases, with 15 bases sitting between them. The CDR3 spans 12 residues. Germline CDR1 reads SQVTM; CDR2 reads ANQGSEA. Written as DNA, the CDR3 is TGCAGCGTTGCAGGGCCCACTCTACAGCTGTTTTTT. Encoded protein: CSVAGPTLQLFF.

The V call is TRBV10-1, the J call TRBJ2-7; D possibly corresponds to TRBD2 (6 bases). The CDR3 loop spans 14 amino acids. V lost 4 bases and J lost 1, with 11 bases in between. CDR1 and CDR2 (germline): WNHNN, SYGVQD (reference sequence). CDR3 loop: CASSVGRGSYEQYF. CDR3 nucleotides: TGCGCCAGCAGTGTCGGGCGGGGTTCCTACGAGCAGTACTTC.